Listed below are T cell receptor beta chains from one sample, sequenced in a study of PD-1 blockade in classical Hodgkin lymphoma. Clones were read by immunoSEQ multiplex PCR, and TCRdb kept only the in-frame ones, dropping some. The sample has roughly 8,300 clones, roughly four fifths seen once; the top ten hold 7% to 8.5%. The sequenced sample was CD4+ T cells from blood, obtained at baseline. These TCRs come from a human donor with classical Hodgkin lymphoma. CDR3s include the opening cysteine and the closing phenylalanine or tryptophan. Fields, in order: J gene, V gene, CDR3 protein.

TRBJ2-1 | TRBV28 | CASSFGTPYNEQFF
TRBJ2-3 | TRBV18 | CASSPLDSTDTQYF
TRBJ2-1 | TRBV11-3 | CASSLRSVSYNEQFF
TRBJ1-5 | TRBV5-1 | CASSPTPGQTQPQHF
TRBJ2-7 | TRBV7-2 | CASSLAVLLGSYEQYF
TRBJ1-2 | TRBV7-2 | CASSLGSGISYGYTF
TRBJ2-5 | TRBV18 | CASWLRGETQYF
TRBJ2-2 | TRBV5-8 | CASSMAPTLGTGELFF
TRBJ2-2 | TRBV10-3 | CAISGTGGTGELFF
TRBJ2-3 | TRBV10-3 | CAISDRVDTQYF
TRBJ2-3 | TRBV21-1 | CASSNQVDTQYF
TRBJ1-2 | TRBV27 | CASSLQSGQGYGYTF
TRBJ1-1 | TRBV5-5 | CASSQLQKAEAFF
TRBJ2-1 | TRBV7-9 | CASSTRTAKRIDNEQFF
TRBJ2-7 | TRBV28 | CASRAGGPFEQYF
TRBJ2-7 | TRBV25-1 | CASSETGVTYEQYF
TRBJ1-6 | TRBV6-5 | CASSYSGGVGSPLHF
TRBJ2-7 | TRBV5-1 | CASSPGQSPYEQYF
TRBJ1-2 | TRBV4-3 | CASSQEQGIHGYTF
TRBJ1-2 | TRBV29-1 | CSVEASRWQGGEGYTF
TRBJ2-5 | TRBV29-1 | CSVDIGGRETQYF
TRBJ2-5 | TRBV4-3 | CASSQAHSQETQYF
TRBJ2-5 | TRBV7-9 | CASSPRRNIGRDQYF
TRBJ1-6 | TRBV5-6 | CASSLGGSYYSPLHF
TRBJ1-1 | TRBV12-5 | CASGLEETENTEAFF
TRBJ1-1 | TRBV18 | CASSPLVGGDTEAFF
TRBJ2-7 | TRBV10-3 | CAIATPGQGSYEQYF
TRBJ1-1 | TRBV6-1 | CASIRIQFFNTEAFF
TRBJ1-3 | TRBV18 | CASSLDRGGNTIYF
TRBJ2-4 | TRBV11-2 | CASSLDALTGAGGVKNIQYF
TRBJ1-1 | TRBV7-9 | CASSESTGGTGAFF
TRBJ1-3 | TRBV4-1 | CASSQEGSSSGNTIYF